Presented here are 14 T cell receptor beta chains from one specimen sequenced in a study of control samples from healthy donors and cancer patients. Here immunoSEQ multiplex PCR was the method, and the copy in TCRdb shows in-frame clones only, minus some. In the table there are 200,000 to 250,000 clones, about 94% of which are singletons. The sequenced sample was blood. These TCRs come from a man between 45 and 60 years old in good health.

J is TRBJ1-2 and V is TRBV5-6; 7 bases align to TRBD1. CDR3 length: 14 amino acids. Germline values: CDR1 SGHDT, CDR2 YYEEEE. The J segment lost 3 bases and the V segment lost 6 bases, leaving 8 bases of the junction unmatched. CDR3 sequence (DNA): TGTGCCAGCACCGTGCGGGGACAGCACTATGGCTACACCTTC. Amino acids: CASTVRGQHYGYTF.

J is TRBJ1-2 and V is TRBV5-1; D possibly corresponds to TRBD1 (5 bases). The CDR3 covers 15 residues. The ends were cut back, 0 bases at V and 7 bases at J, with 16 bases in the middle. Germline V lookup: CDR1 SGHRS, CDR2 YFSETQ. The CDR3 bases are TGCGCCAGCAGCTTGGGCCACCGGGACGAGGGTGGCTACACCTTC. This codes for CASSLGHRDEGGYTF.

The rearrangement uses TRBV12-3 or TRBV12-4 and TRBJ1-5; maybe TRBD1 (5 bases). The CDR3 has 13 amino acids. Deletions cut 6 bases from V and 8 bases from J, with 14 bases between. The CDR3 region is CASSSQIREPQHF. The CDR3 coding sequence is TGTGCCAGCAGCTCACAGATCAGGGAGCCCCAGCATTTT.

V usage is TRBV9 and J usage is TRBJ1-4, with TRBD1 matching 11 bases. The V gene end was trimmed by 4 bases and the J gene end by 6 bases; junction bases not matched to a gene: 2. CDR1 is SGDLS, CDR2 YYNGEE, per germline. There are 14 residues in the CDR3. CDR3 region: CASSSGQGDEKLFF. The CDR3 DNA is TGTGCCAGCAGCTCGGGACAGGGGGATGAAAAACTGTTTTTT. The variable domain in full, with the rest retrieved from reference TRBV9 and TRBJ1-4, is DSGVTQTPKHLITATGQRVTLRCSPRSGDLSVYWYQQSLDQGLQFLIQYYNGEERAKGNILERFSAQQFPDLHSELNLSSLELGDSALYFCASSSGQGDEKLFFGSGTQLSVL.

This chain joins TRBV7-6 and TRBJ1-1; D gene ambiguous. The ends were cut back, 0 bases at V and 0 bases at J, with 5 bases in the middle. CDR3 length: 14 amino acids. Germline loops: CDR1 SGHVS, CDR2 FNYEAQ. The CDR3 spells CASSLARLNTEAFF. CDR3 nucleotides: TGTGCCAGCAGCTTAGCACGGTTGAACACTGAAGCTTTCTTT.

The chain is built from TRBV2 and TRBJ1-2; 8 bases are shared with TRBD1. The CDR3 has 14 residues. CDR1 SNHLY and CDR2 FYNNEI come from the germline V gene. Trimming cost V 2 bases and J 3 bases; bases outside gene matches: 2. The CDR3 protein is CASSEQGAYYGYTF. The CDR3 nucleotides are TGTGCCAGCAGTGAACAGGGGGCCTACTATGGCTACACCTTC.

The genes are TRBV3-1 (or the pseudogene TRBV3-2) and TRBJ1-5; no reliable D call. The CDR3 sequence is 14 residues long. Germline V CDR1 and CDR2: LGHDT, YNNKEL (reference sequence). With 1 base removed from V and 3 bases from J, the gap between germline ends came to 7 bases. The CDR3 DNA reads TGTGCCAGCAGCCAAGGAGGTTTCAATCAGCCCCAGCATTTT. Amino acids: CASSQGGFNQPQHF.

The chain has TRBV27 and TRBJ2-3; D gene uncertain. Trimming took off 6 bases at V and 6 bases at J, with 7 bases between the two ends. Germline CDR1 and CDR2: MNHEY and SMNVEV (reference sequence). The CDR3 is made up of 11 amino acids. CDR3 loop: CASSYGDTQYF. DNA of the CDR3: TGTGCCAGCAGCTATGGGGATACGCAGTATTTT.

This chain uses TRBV10-3 with TRBJ1-6; no definite D call. Trimming left V 0 bases short and J 9 bases short, with 21 bases between. Germline lookup yields CDR1 ENHRY and CDR2 SYGVKD. The CDR3 spans 18 residues. The CDR3: CAISESLTVSKQSSPLHF. The CDR3 nucleotides read TGTGCCATCAGTGAGTCTTTGACCGTCTCGAAGCAGAGTTCACCCCTCCACTTT.

V and J are TRBV20-1 and TRBJ2-7; D gene ambiguous. CDR3 length: 11 residues. V was clipped by 4 bases and J by 5 bases, with 9 bases between them. Germline-derived CDR1 and CDR2 are DFQATT and SNEGSKA (reference sequence). The CDR3 spells CSATSRDEQYF. The CDR3 region has the DNA TGCAGTGCTACTAGTCGAGACGAGCAGTACTTC.

The chain is built from TRBV3-1 (or the pseudogene TRBV3-2) and TRBJ1-2, with D unclear. Germline lookup yields CDR1 LGHDT and CDR2 YNNKEL (reference sequence). The CDR3 runs 15 residues. Between the trimmed V and J ends, which lost 4 bases and 2 bases, there was a span of 14 bases. As DNA, the CDR3 is TGTGCCAGCAGCCCCATATCAGCCATCAACTATGGCTACACCTTC. Translated, it gives CASSPISAINYGYTF.

This chain joins TRBV18 and TRBJ1-5; 8 bases are shared with TRBD1. V lost 5 bases to trimming and J lost 7 bases; unmatched junction nucleotides: 7. Per the germline V gene, CDR1 is KGHSH and CDR2 is LQKENI. The CDR3 has 14 residues. The chain's CDR3 is CASSDGQGGQPQHF. DNA of the CDR3: TGTGCCAGCTCAGACGGACAGGGCGGCCAGCCCCAGCATTTT.

The genes are TRBV15 and TRBJ1-3; the D is unclear. The CDR3 loop spans 14 amino acids. Per the germline V gene, CDR1 is LNHNV and CDR2 is YYDKDF (reference sequence). With 5 bases removed from V and 0 bases from J, the gap between germline ends came to 8 bases. The CDR3 sequence: CATSAPLSGNTIYF. CDR3 in DNA: TGTGCCACCAGCGCCCCTCTCTCTGGAAACACCATATATTTT.

The rearrangement joins TRBV5-4 to TRBJ2-2; D is unresolved. The CDR3 length is 13 residues. With 0 bases removed from V and 6 bases from J, the gap between germline ends came to 6 bases. From germline, CDR1 is SGHNT and CDR2 YYREEE (reference sequence). CDR3: CASSLDVAGELFF. The CDR3 nucleotides are TGTGCCAGCAGCTTGGACGTAGCCGGGGAGCTGTTTTTT.